This T cell receptor beta chain appears in the sequencing data of a study of identical twins. Study-wide results and caveats: Potential partial confounding of zero-insertion analyses by invariant MAIT and iNKT cells was noted.

With regard to this clonotype: What it recognizes is unknown.

Among all donors, each was a healthy Caucasian. MiXCR, run by TCRdb on the 5' RACE reads, gives a single entry per CDR3 protein. The sample shows some 570,000 distinct CDR3 sequences, around 20% of them seen only once. The same sample was also used in a study of yellow fever vaccine responses in identical twins.

This clonotype was sampled from a woman in her late teens or twenties in good health. Sequences were obtained from CD4+ T cells sorted from blood.

CDR3 sequence (DNA): TGCAGCGTCCAGGGGACTAATGAAAAACTGTTTTTT. Its protein is CSVQGTNEKLFF. The chain combines TRBV29-1 with TRBJ1-4, with TRBD1 as a possible D gene (6 bases). Germline assignment: CDR1 SQVTM and CDR2 ANQGSEA. This CDR3 has 12 amino acids. The ends were cut back, 6 bases at V and 2 bases at J, with 7 bases in the middle. Variable domain in full (rest from reference TRBV29-1 and TRBJ1-4): SAVISQKPSRDICQRGTSLTIQCQVDSQVTMMFWYRQQPGQSLTLIATANQGSEATYESGFVIDKFPISRPNLTFSTLTVSNMSPEDSSIYLCSVQGTNEKLFFGSGTQLSVL.